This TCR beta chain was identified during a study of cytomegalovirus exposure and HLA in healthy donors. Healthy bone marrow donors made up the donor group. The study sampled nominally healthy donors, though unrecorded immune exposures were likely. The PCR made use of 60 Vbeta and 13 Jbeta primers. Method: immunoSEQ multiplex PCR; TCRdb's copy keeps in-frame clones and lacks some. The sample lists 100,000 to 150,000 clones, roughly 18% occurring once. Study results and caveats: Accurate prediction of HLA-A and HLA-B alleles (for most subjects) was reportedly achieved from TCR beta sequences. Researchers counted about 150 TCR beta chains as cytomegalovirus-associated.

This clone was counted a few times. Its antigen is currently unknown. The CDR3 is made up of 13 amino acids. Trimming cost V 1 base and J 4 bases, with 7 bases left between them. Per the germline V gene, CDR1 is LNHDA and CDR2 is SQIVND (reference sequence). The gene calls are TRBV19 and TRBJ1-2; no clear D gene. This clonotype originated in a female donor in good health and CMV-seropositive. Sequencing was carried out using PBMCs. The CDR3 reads CASSIAKSYGYTF. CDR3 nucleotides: TGTGCCAGTAGTATAGCTAAGAGCTATGGCTACACCTTC.